This T cell receptor (beta chain) was documented in a study of OX40 agonist ivuxolimab in advanced cancers. Broadly, across the study: Ivuxolimab, which targeted the costimulatory receptor OX40 (CD134), was an agonistic, fully human IgG2 monoclonal antibody. Of the roughly 50 dose-escalation patients, hepatocellular carcinoma was present in approximately 20, melanoma in approximately 15, renal cell carcinoma in 9 and head and neck cancer in 9. Intravenous ivuxolimab was administered to patients every 2 weeks at six dose levels: 0.01, 0.1, 0.3, 1.5, 3 and 10 mg/kg. Patients were allowed to have had prior anti-PD-1, anti-PD-L1 or anti-CTLA-4 therapy, and around 41% of the dose-escalation patients had previously received checkpoint inhibitors. The paper covers the monotherapy dose-escalation part of the phase I ivuxolimab trial, which included N of about 56 patients. The point of sequencing TCRbeta in the periphery was to test whether ivuxolimab changed TCR sequence diversity and drove clonal T-cell expansion. Partial responses occurred in three dose-escalation patients, of whom one had hepatocellular carcinoma and two had cutaneous melanoma. The dose-escalation cohort was about 86% male with a mean age of about 54 years, ranging from roughly 23 to 90.

Trimming removed 9 bases from V and 7 bases from J, leaving 6 bases between the germline ends. The germline V gene sets CDR1 to MNHEY and CDR2 to SVGAGI. Including cysteine and phenylalanine, the CDR3 has 10 amino acids. CDR3 DNA is the only sequence kept; it has 30 bases, read in frame from the first base. Details on this clone: The antigen it binds to is not known. Base qualities are not recorded, but no much larger clone differs from it by a single base.

To sequence the TCRbeta CDR3 region, genomic DNA was isolated from the sorted cells. TCRbeta CDR3 regions were sequenced using the immunoSEQ Assay. TCRdb took over this immuneACCESS table, retaining in-frame rearrangements with V and J assigned. Such tables are incomplete; in checked studies, under half of the missing clones stem from an unresolved V gene, and the remainder is unexplained. The sample includes about 68,000 clones, with about nine tenths observed a single time. The ten top clones hold approximately 2.1% of the sample. Summary of the overall study and its limitations: The antigen specificity of the peripheral T cells that underwent clonal expansion was not determined. In the 0.1-3.0 mg/kg groups, partial responders were among the patients with the lowest normalized peripheral clonal expansion, particularly in CD8+ T cells. After ivuxolimab, more expanded clones were found on average in CD8+ T cells than in CD4+ T cells. Low levels of normalized T-cell clonal expansion were also seen in some patients who did not respond. At doses of 0.1 to 3.0 mg/kg, clonal expansion of both CD4+ and CD8+ T cells in blood was seen between baseline and week 6.

The trial excluded patients who had a history of autoimmune disease or who were on systemic immunosuppression. Peripheral blood for TCR sequencing was drawn from every dose cohort at baseline, at cycle 4 day 1 and at cycle 7 day 1. Samples came from an open-label, multicenter, first-in-human phase I dose-escalation trial of ivuxolimab. Adults with locally advanced or metastatic melanoma, renal cell carcinoma, hepatocellular carcinoma or head and neck squamous cell carcinoma were enrolled in the trial. Before TCR sequencing, CD4+ and CD8+ T cells were separately sorted from peripheral blood. The receptor comes from an adult with an advanced solid tumor such as melanoma, head and neck, liver or kidney cancer. The sequence links TRBV6-5 to TRBJ1-4, with the D gene not clear enough to name. Source: CD4+ or CD8+ T cells sorted from blood, taken in a trial of the OX40 agonist ivuxolimab. The base sequence is TGTGCCAGTTACGGTGAAAAACTGTTTTTT. This encodes CASYGEKLFF.